This is a list of T cell receptor beta chains from one sample in a study of T cells in Graves' hyperthyroidism and ophthalmopathy. TCRdb re-derived calls from the multiplex PCR reads in MiXCR, one entry per CDR3 protein. The sample has about 640,000 distinct CDR3 sequences; less than 25% are singletons. Sequencing used blood. Receptors were obtained from a man aged 25 to 45 with Graves' ophthalmopathy. CDR3s include the opening cysteine and the closing phenylalanine or tryptophan. The D gene is left open where the match is weak.

j_call v_call d_call cdr3_aa
TRBJ2-1 TRBV6-2/TRBV6-3 TRBD2 CASRIRTSSYNEQFF
TRBJ1-5 TRBV28 . CASSPRDQPQHF
TRBJ2-7 TRBV4-1 TRBD1 CASSHRQGQGHEQYF
TRBJ1-2 TRBV6-1 . CASSDLRQPVGYGYTF
TRBJ1-1 TRBV3-1 TRBD1 CASSQVDRDAFF
TRBJ2-7 TRBV9 TRBD2 CASSVGTDLGGDTRYEQYF
TRBJ2-7 TRBV5-6 . CASSQGHYEQYF
TRBJ2-2 TRBV20-1 . CSARGGGLAGELFF
TRBJ1-1 TRBV7-3 . CASSSRVATEAFF
TRBJ2-2 TRBV5-1 . CASSLVGEIGELFF
TRBJ2-1 TRBV6-2/TRBV6-3 TRBD2 CASRVISGDYNEQFF
TRBJ2-1 TRBV11-1 TRBD2 CASSHPRTSGRNEQFF
TRBJ2-7 TRBV4-3 TRBD1 CASSQLQGAAYEQYF
TRBJ2-3 TRBV9 TRBD2 CASNQWGTSGTDTQYF
TRBJ1-4 TRBV20-1 . CSASGRSNEKLFF
TRBJ2-1 TRBV18 . CASSPVSGLTNNEQFF
TRBJ2-1 TRBV20-1 TRBD2 CSAKLAVHSPRNEQFF
TRBJ2-7 TRBV20-1 TRBD2 CSARGGTSGFYEQYF
TRBJ2-3 TRBV7-2 . CASSSVGRSTDTQYF
TRBJ2-7 TRBV7-3 TRBD2 CASSFRNSGTSGRIEQYF
TRBJ2-1 TRBV28 TRBD2 CASKIAGGINEQFF
TRBJ2-2 TRBV14 TRBD1 CASSRNQGAGELFF
TRBJ2-1 TRBV7-9 TRBD1 CARRDREVRDFSYNEQFF
TRBJ2-7 TRBV18 . CASSQQRLNYEQYF
TRBJ2-7 TRBV28 TRBD2 CASSFSGAAYEQYF
TRBJ2-7 TRBV18 . CASSPGSRGNEQYF
TRBJ1-5 TRBV2 . CASSSPDQPQHF
TRBJ2-2 TRBV11-2 . CASSLRTGELFF
TRBJ1-1 TRBV27 TRBD1 CASSSTTGEWSEAFF
TRBJ2-7 TRBV10-3 TRBD2 CAISVPSGGGPSEQYF
TRBJ1-1 TRBV6-5 . CASSYPEQGVRTEAFF
TRBJ2-7 TRBV28 TRBD2 CASIPAGGGREQYF
TRBJ1-3 TRBV14 . CASSQGLARPVSGNTIYF
TRBJ2-1 TRBV20-1 TRBD2 CSAPGMKGLAGAYNEQFF
TRBJ1-5 TRBV4-2 . CASTPDGAGQPQHF
TRBJ2-7 TRBV28 TRBD1 CASSKPGQGAYEQYF
TRBJ2-7 TRBV11-2 . CASSPGRRSSYEQYF
TRBJ1-2 TRBV5-1 . CASSLDATAGGYTF
TRBJ2-2 TRBV7-2 . CASSSHFRGTGELFF
TRBJ2-3 TRBV3-1 . CASSLRHTDTRYF
TRBJ2-1 TRBV5-1 . CASKSPSGLYNEQFF
TRBJ1-4 TRBV5-6 . CASSFSGGAGLEKLFF
TRBJ1-5 TRBV27 . CASGRHRAEQPQHF
TRBJ2-7 TRBV29-1 . CSGRGWGSYEQYF
TRBJ2-6 TRBV5-1 . CASSLPVAGTGANVLTF
TRBJ2-3 TRBV4-2 TRBD2 CASSQALEVAGGPGTDTQYF
TRBJ2-2 TRBV12-3/TRBV12-4 TRBD2 CASRPQLAGSMGTGELFF
TRBJ2-5 TRBV7-9 TRBD1 CASSSPRNRGQETQYF
TRBJ2-7 TRBV6-1 TRBD1 CASSYEGGAYEQYF
TRBJ2-1 TRBV6-2/TRBV6-3 TRBD2 CASSYSSGSLGEQFF
TRBJ2-5 TRBV6-5 TRBD1 CASSSRTGAASGTQYF
TRBJ2-5 TRBV5-4 TRBD1 CASSQGQGEYF
TRBJ1-1 TRBV19 . CASSGRASNTEAFF
TRBJ2-3 TRBV5-1 . CASSSRGRALDTQYF